One sample yielded the 5 T cell receptor beta chains listed below, sequenced in a study of cytomegalovirus exposure and HLA in healthy donors. The PCR used 60 Vbeta and 13 Jbeta primers. Repertoires were generated with immunoSEQ multiplex PCR, while TCRdb's copy carries only in-frame clones and drops some. The sample contains around 160,000 clones, approximately 71% of which appear only once. Source material: PBMCs. These receptors came from a male donor in good health and CMV-seronegative.

The chain couples TRBV7-6 to TRBJ2-3, with D possibly matching TRBD2 (6 bases). The CDR3 consists of 16 residues. Germline lookup yields CDR1 SGHVS and CDR2 FNYEAQ. V lost 3 bases, J lost 2 bases, and 15 bases lay in between. In nucleotides, the CDR3 is TGTGCCAGCAGCTTGGGGTCGGGACTCAACACAGATACGCAGTATTTT. Translation gives CASSLGSGLNTDTQYF.

In its sample, this clone was seen once. V usage is TRBV29-1 and J usage is TRBJ1-1; no definite D call. CDR3 size: 13 residues. Looked up from germline, CDR1 is SQVTM and CDR2 is ANQGSEA. V was cut by 6 bases and J by 7 bases, with 18 bases left in between. The DNA for the CDR3 is TGCAGCGTCGACCCCGTGGGCGCGGGTGAAGCTTTCTTT. Residues: CSVDPVGAGEAFF.

This rearrangement joins TRBV6-6 to TRBJ1-1; D unresolved. This CDR3 region has 12 residues. Germline V lookup: CDR1 MNHNY, CDR2 SVGAGI (reference sequence). The V and J ends lost 6 bases and 9 bases respectively, with 14 bases between them. The CDR3 DNA sequence: TGTGCCAGCAGCCCCCCACCTGGCCAAGCTTTCTTT. Encoded protein: CASSPPPGQAFF.

This clone came up once. V usage is TRBV27 and J usage is TRBJ2-2, with a tentative D call TRBD2 (5 bases). The CDR3 length is 14 residues. Germline V gene lookup returns CDR1 MNHEY and CDR2 SMNVEV (reference sequence). With 6 bases removed from V and 7 bases from J, the gap between germline ends came to 15 bases. The CDR3 here is CASRGSARGGELFF. In DNA form, the CDR3 reads TGTGCCAGCAGGGGTTCAGCCCGGGGCGGGGAGCTGTTTTTT.

The V and J genes are TRBV30 and TRBJ1-2; unclear D gene. Looked up from germline, CDR1 is GTSNPN and CDR2 is SVGIG (reference sequence). The CDR3 length is 10 residues. The germline V and J ends were trimmed by 4 bases and 6 bases, with 6 bases remaining between them. CDR3 DNA: TGTGCCTGGACGACTAATGGCTACACCTTC. It yields the protein CAWTTNGYTF.